The T cell receptor beta chain under discussion was sequenced for a study of blood T cell repertoires in COVID-19. Overall study: PBMCs, B-cell-depleted T cells, or T cells were the source of the cDNA or gDNA that made up the material.

Sequenced by immunoSEQ multiplex PCR; TCRdb stores in-frame clones only, minus some. This sample has about 130,000 clones, with roughly 69% found just once. The TCR originated in a woman aged 70-85 years with acute or convalescent COVID-19. Sequenced: peripheral blood.

CDR3 bases: TGTGCCTGGAGTGAAGGAGCTTACAATGAGCAGTTCTTC. Its translation is CAWSEGAYNEQFF. The rearrangement joins TRBV30 to TRBJ2-1; D is ambiguous. The length of the CDR3 is 13 residues. Trimming took 1 base from V and 4 from J, leaving 8 bases between them. Per the germline V gene, CDR1 is GTSNPN and CDR2 is SVGIG (reference sequence).